This paragraph covers one T cell receptor beta chain sequence. Authors' analysis steps: Estimated nucleated cell counts came from reference gene primer amplification. Measured with immunoSEQ multiplex PCR; TCRdb has only the in-frame clones, and not every one. The V and J calls and clone size were taken over from that table, and D and trimming were inferred from the DNA. The data contain more than 50,000 clones, about nine tenths of them singletons. These data come from a study of blood T cell repertoires in COVID-19. Study summary: There were acute and convalescent COVID-19 samples, and they came from the United States, Italy and Spain. From T cells, B-cell-depleted T cells, or PBMCs came the material, which was cDNA or gDNA.

V trimming: 8 bases; J trimming: 6 bases; junction bases outside the gene matches: 17. This CDR3 has 16 residues. The gene calls are TRBV23-1 and TRBJ1-1; 8 positions agree with TRBD1. TRBV23-1 is an open reading frame whose function is uncertain. The sequencing sample was made of peripheral blood. This TCR was sampled from a woman between 40 and 55 years old with active COVID-19. Written as DNA, the CDR3 is TGCGCCAGCTCAGGGGGCAGTAAAGGCCGGGGCCCTGAAGCTTTCTTT. Translated: CASSGGSKGRGPEAFF.